The 6 T cell receptor beta chains reported below all come from one sample, sequenced in a study of blood T cell repertoires in COVID-19. The method was immunoSEQ multiplex PCR; TCRdb's version includes in-frame clones alone and lacks a portion of them. This table has some 180,000 clones, 80% to 85% appearing once. Sequenced sample: peripheral blood. The receptors shown here come from a woman in her thirties or forties with COVID-19, enrolled during active disease.

This chain joins TRBV11-3 and TRBJ2-7; weak D call: TRBD2 (6 bases). This CDR3 has 14 amino acids. Germline CDR1 is SGHNT and CDR2 is YENEEA. V lost 1 base, J lost 3 bases, and 10 bases lay in between. The CDR3 DNA reads TGTGCCAGCAGCTTAGGGACTAACAACTACGAGCAGTACTTC. It yields the protein CASSLGTNNYEQYF.

The CDR3 DNA sequence: TGTGCTAGTGGCCGCGGGTCGGGGTTTGAAGCTTTCTTT. It specifies CASGRGSGFEAFF. This rearrangement joins TRBV12-5 to TRBJ1-1; D call uncertain. Trimming pared 6 bases from V and 7 bases from J, leaving 15 bases between. Per germline, CDR1 LGHNT and CDR2 FRNRAP. The CDR3 loop spans 13 amino acids.

The V gene is TRBV13, the J gene TRBJ1-2; 7 bases fit TRBD1. The V gene end was trimmed by 4 bases and the J gene end by 6 bases; junction bases not matched to a gene: 2. The CDR3 spans 12 residues. From germline, CDR1 is PRHDT and CDR2 FYEKMQ (reference sequence). Here the CDR3 reads CASSYTGDGYTF. The CDR3 coding sequence is TGTGCCAGCAGCTACACAGGGGATGGCTACACCTTC.

V and J are TRBV15 and TRBJ1-6; D gene uncertain. This CDR3 is 14 amino acids long. Per germline, CDR1 LNHNV and CDR2 YYDKDF (reference sequence). V lost 6 bases to trimming and J lost 8 bases, with 14 bases between them. The CDR3 region is CATRLEGADSPLHF. CDR3 coding DNA: TGTGCCACCAGGTTGGAAGGCGCGGATTCACCCCTCCACTTT.

The gene calls are TRBV5-8 and TRBJ1-2; 8 bases map to TRBD1. Germline CDR1 is SGHTS and CDR2 is YDEGEE. This CDR3 has 16 residues. V gave up 0 bases and J gave up 2 bases; unmatched junction bases: 6. CDR3 loop: CASSLGTGRVNYGYTF. CDR3 nucleotides: TGTGCCAGCAGCTTGGGGACAGGGAGGGTCAACTATGGCTACACCTTC.

The rearrangement uses TRBV19 and TRBJ2-1, with TRBD2 matching 7 bases. Germline values: CDR1 LNHDA, CDR2 SQIVND (reference sequence). V shed 1 base, J shed 4 bases, and the junction held 7 bases outside the gene matches. This CDR3 spans 16 amino acids. The CDR3 sequence is CASSIGPASGYNEQFF. CDR3 DNA: TGTGCCAGTAGTATAGGTCCGGCTAGCGGTTACAATGAGCAGTTCTTC.